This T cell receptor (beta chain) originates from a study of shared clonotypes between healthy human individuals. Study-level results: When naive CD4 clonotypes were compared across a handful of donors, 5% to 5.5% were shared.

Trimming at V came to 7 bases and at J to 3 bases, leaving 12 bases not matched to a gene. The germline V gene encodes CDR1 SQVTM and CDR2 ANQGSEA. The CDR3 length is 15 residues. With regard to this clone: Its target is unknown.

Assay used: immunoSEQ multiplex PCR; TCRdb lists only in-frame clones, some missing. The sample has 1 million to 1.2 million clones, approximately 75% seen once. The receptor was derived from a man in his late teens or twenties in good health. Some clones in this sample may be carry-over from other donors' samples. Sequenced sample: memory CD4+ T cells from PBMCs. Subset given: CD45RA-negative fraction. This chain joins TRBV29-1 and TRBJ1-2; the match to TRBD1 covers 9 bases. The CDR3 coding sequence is TGCAGCGCGGTCCCGGGACAGGGATCGGACTATGGCTACACCTTC. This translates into CSAVPGQGSDYGYTF.